This passage covers 25 T cell receptor beta chains from one sample sequenced in a study of technical replicates of blood from a handful of donors. TCRdb keeps only in-frame clones here, not all; method: immunoSEQ multiplex PCR. Among over 70,000 clones listed, roughly 96% were seen once. What was sequenced was T cells isolated from PBMCs. Source of these receptors: a human donor in good health.

The rearrangement links TRBV7-9 to TRBJ1-1; D not certain. Trimming left V 5 bases short and J 1 base short, with 8 bases between. The CDR3 contains 13 residues. Germline lookup yields CDR1 SEHNR and CDR2 FQNEAQ (reference sequence). The CDR3 DNA follows: TGTGCCAGCAGCCGACACGGGAACACTGAAGCTTTCTTT. It codes for CASSRHGNTEAFF.

This clone was recorded once. The rearrangement joins TRBV30 to TRBJ2-2; a weak D match, TRBD2 (5 bases). The CDR3 is made up of 15 amino acids. Germline CDR1 reads GTSNPN; CDR2 reads SVGIG (reference sequence). With 3 bases removed from V and 5 bases from J, the gap between germline ends came to 16 bases. CDR3: CAWSAPREGTGELFF. The CDR3 region has the DNA TGTGCCTGGAGCGCCCCCCGCGAGGGAACCGGGGAGCTGTTTTTT. Based on the CDR3 plus reference TRBV30 and TRBJ2-2, the full variable domain is SQTIHQWPATLVQPVGSPLSLECTVEGTSNPNLYWYRQAAGRGLQLLFYSVGIGQISSEVPQNLSASRPQDRQFILSSKKLLLSDSGFYLCAWSAPREGTGELFFGEGSRLTVL.

CDR3 in amino acids: CASSGQGGQPQHF. The CDR3, as DNA: TGTGCCAGCAGTGGACAGGGTGGACAGCCCCAGCATTTT. The chain combines TRBV2 with TRBJ1-5, with TRBD1 matching 7 bases. With V trimmed by 4 bases and J by 7 bases, 4 bases remained unmatched. Germline V gene data show CDR1 as SNHLY and CDR2 as FYNNEI. This CDR3 is 13 amino acids long. The full variable domain, rest sourced from reference TRBV2 and TRBJ1-5, is EPEVTQTPSHQVTQMGQEVILRCVPISNHLYFYWYRQILGQKVEFLVSFYNNEISEKSEIFDDQFSVERPDGSNFTLKIRSTKLEDSAMYFCASSGQGGQPQHFGDGTRLSIL.

V gene TRBV5-1 combines with J gene TRBJ2-4, with 12 nucleotides matching TRBD1. The junction had 4 bases not matched to a gene; V was cut back by 0 bases and J by 12 bases. CDR1 and CDR2 from the germline V gene are SGHRS and YFSETQ. This CDR3 region has 14 residues. CDR3 DNA sequence: TGCGCCAGCAGCTTGGGATCGGGACAGGGGGCTCAGTACTTC. Protein product: CASSLGSGQGAQYF.

This sequence joins TRBV18 and TRBJ1-1; 9 bases are shared with TRBD1. This CDR3 spans 16 amino acids. CDR1 is KGHSH and CDR2 is LQKENI in the germline V gene. V was clipped by 3 bases and J by 3 bases; unmatched bases: 8. DNA for the CDR3: TGTGCCAGCTCACCCTCCGGACAGGGGCGCGACACTGAAGCTTTCTTT. It specifies CASSPSGQGRDTEAFF.

The V call is TRBV6-5, the J call TRBJ2-7; D might be TRBD1 (5 bases). The CDR3 spans 13 residues. Trimming stripped 7 bases from V and 4 bases from J, with 14 bases between. Germline assignment: CDR1 MNHEY and CDR2 SVGAGI. In DNA, the CDR3 is TGTGCCAGCACTTCGACAGTGGCTTACGAGCAGTACTTC. Amino acids: CASTSTVAYEQYF.

CDR3 sequence reads: CASSLDRDNYGYTF. The CDR3 DNA reads as TGTGCCAGCAGCTTGGACAGGGACAACTATGGCTACACCTTC. The chain couples TRBV5-4 to TRBJ1-2; D is perhaps TRBD1 (6 bases). CDR3 length: 14 amino acids. CDR1 SGHNT and CDR2 YYREEE come from the germline V gene (reference sequence). Trimming cost V 0 bases and J 2 bases, with 8 bases left between them.

The chain has TRBV7-9 and TRBJ1-2; 7 bases align to TRBD1. With 5 bases clipped from V and 4 bases from J, the junction kept 7 bases outside the gene matches. The CDR3 is 14 residues long. Germline-derived CDR1 and CDR2 are SEHNR and FQNEAQ (reference sequence). This CDR3 reads CASSRPEGAYGYTF. CDR3 sequence (DNA): TGTGCCAGCAGCCGTCCGGAGGGGGCCTATGGCTACACCTTC.

This rearrangement joins TRBV25-1 to TRBJ2-2; tentatively, D is TRBD1 (6 bases). The CDR3 has 14 residues. The germline V gene has CDR1 MGHDK and CDR2 SYGVNS. The V gene lost 4 bases and the J gene lost 3 bases, with 9 bases spanning the gap. CDR3 sequence: CASSGDRYTGELFF. In DNA, the CDR3 is TGTGCCAGCAGTGGCGACAGGTACACCGGGGAGCTGTTTTTT.

V is TRBV7-9 and J is TRBJ2-2; TRBD1 is a possible D gene (5 bases). The CDR3 is 15 amino acids. The germline CDR1 and CDR2 sequences are SEHNR and FQNEAQ (reference sequence). The V end lost 6 bases, the J end lost 5 bases, and 16 bases lay between the germline ends. The CDR3 loop reads CASRMQGFLTGELFF. The CDR3 nucleotides are TGTGCCAGCAGGATGCAGGGATTTCTTACCGGGGAGCTGTTTTTT.

This clone came up once. The CDR3 sequence is CASSDKGGQGMRAFF. CDR3 sequence (DNA): TGTGCCAGCAGTGACAAGGGGGGACAGGGTATGAGGGCTTTCTTT. The V gene is TRBV6-1, the J gene TRBJ1-1; TRBD1 matches at 9 bases. The germline V gene encodes CDR1 MNHNS and CDR2 SASEGT. V lost 3 bases to trimming and J lost 11 bases; unmatched junction nucleotides: 13. This CDR3 is built from 15 residues.

V usage is TRBV28 and J usage is TRBJ1-4; TRBD1 aligns across 7 bases. V was pared by 5 bases and J by 10 bases, with 7 bases of the junction left unmatched. The germline V gene has CDR1 MDHEN and CDR2 SYDVKM. The CDR3 contains 13 residues. DNA of the CDR3: TGTGCCAGCAGTAATTCAGCAGGGGGAAAACTGTTTTTT. This sequence encodes CASSNSAGGKLFF.

The rearrangement links TRBV7-9 to TRBJ2-3, with 7 bases identical to TRBD2. V gave up 5 bases and J gave up 4 bases; unmatched junction bases: 6. Looked up from germline, CDR1 is SEHNR and CDR2 is FQNEAQ (reference sequence). This CDR3 spans 14 amino acids. The CDR3, as DNA: TGTGCCAGCAGCCCTGCGGGAGTCCCAGATACGCAGTATTTT. Translation: CASSPAGVPDTQYF.

The genes are TRBV10-3 and TRBJ1-2; D gene ambiguous. The CDR3 extends over 12 amino acids. V was clipped by 2 bases and J by 5 bases, with 6 bases between them. Germline-derived CDR1 and CDR2 are ENHRY and SYGVKD. CDR3 region: CAISEPGYGYTF. The DNA of the CDR3 is TGTGCCATCAGTGAGCCCGGGTATGGCTACACCTTC.

The rearrangement links TRBV4-1 to TRBJ1-2; D is possibly TRBD1 (6 bases). V was shortened by 0 bases and J by 8 bases, with 13 bases between the two germline ends. Germline V gene sequence: CDR1 MGHRA, CDR2 YSYEKL. The CDR3 runs to 14 residues. DNA of the CDR3: TGCGCCAGCAGCCAAGAGGCCGGGACACTCGGCTACACCTTC. It translates to CASSQEAGTLGYTF.

A few counts support this clone. This rearrangement joins TRBV11-2 to TRBJ2-4; 7 positions match TRBD1. The CDR3 extends over 18 amino acids. Losses at the gene ends were 0 bases for V and 2 bases for J; bases not matched to a gene: 10. Germline CDR1 SGHAT, CDR2 FQNNGV. The CDR3 sequence is CASSLDFWARGTKNIQYF. As DNA, the CDR3 is TGTGCCAGCAGCTTAGATTTTTGGGCCAGGGGGACCAAAAACATTCAGTACTTC.

The chain carries TRBV7-9 and TRBJ2-7, with D tentatively TRBD1 (6 bases). Per germline, CDR1 SEHNR and CDR2 FQNEAQ (reference sequence). The CDR3 is 12 amino acids. With 5 bases removed from V and 4 bases from J, the gap between germline ends came to 9 bases. This CDR3 is CASSLTGYEQYF. The CDR3 coding sequence is TGTGCCAGCAGCCTTACAGGGTACGAGCAGTACTTC.

The chain recombines TRBV11-2 with TRBJ2-7; 9 bases are shared with TRBD2. The trim removed 5 bases at V and 0 bases at J, leaving 8 bases unmatched. Germline-derived CDR1 and CDR2 are SGHAT and FQNNGV. The length of the CDR3 is 16 residues. The CDR3 DNA follows: TGTGCCAGCAGCACCAGGAGTAGCGGGAGCTCCTACGAGCAGTACTTC. Translating gives CASSTRSSGSSYEQYF.

This chain joins TRBV5-4 and TRBJ1-2; 9 bases are a match to TRBD1. The CDR3 loop spans 13 amino acids. The germline gives CDR1 SGHNT, CDR2 YYREEE (reference sequence). V shed 6 bases and J 6 bases; nucleotides not matched to a gene: 6. The CDR3 coding sequence is TGTGCCAGCATTGTACAGGGGGCGCATGGCTACACCTTC. This codes for CASIVQGAHGYTF.

This CDR3 reads CASSLLATNEKLFF. CDR3 DNA: TGTGCCAGCAGCTTACTCGCAACTAATGAAAAACTGTTTTTT. The rearrangement uses TRBV27 and TRBJ1-4; D unresolved. Trimming shortened V by 6 bases and J by 0 bases, and 8 bases separated the two germline ends. CDR3 size: 14 residues. Germline V gene sequence: CDR1 MNHEY, CDR2 SMNVEV (reference sequence).

V and J are TRBV10-2 and TRBJ1-1, with 7 nucleotides matching TRBD1. This CDR3 region has 14 residues. Germline CDR1 reads WSHSY; CDR2 reads SAAADI. The V and J ends lost 6 bases and 0 bases, in that order; junction bases with no gene match: 4. The CDR3 protein is CASRNRGMNTEAFF. CDR3 coding DNA: TGCGCCAGCAGGAACAGGGGCATGAACACTGAAGCTTTCTTT.

This chain uses TRBV15 with TRBJ1-1; D not resolved. CDR3 length: 13 residues. Germline loops: CDR1 LNHNV, CDR2 YYDKDF (reference sequence). The V end was cut by 3 bases, the J end by 8 bases, with 13 bases between. The CDR3 loop reads CATSSPQLNEAFF. In DNA, the CDR3 is TGTGCCACCAGCAGTCCACAGCTCAACGAAGCTTTCTTT. Drawing the rest from reference TRBV15 and TRBJ1-1, the complete variable domain is DAMVIQNPRYQVTQFGKPVTLSCSQTLNHNVMYWYQQKSSQAPKLLFHYYDKDFNNEADTPDNFQSRRPNTSFCFLDIRSPGLGDTAMYLCATSSPQLNEAFFGQGTRLTVV.

The CDR3 here is CASSYVVSSQPQHF. The CDR3 region has the DNA TGTGCCAGCAGTTACGTAGTCTCTAGTCAGCCCCAGCATTTT. The gene calls are TRBV28 and TRBJ1-5, with unresolved D. Germline CDR1 and CDR2: MDHEN and SYDVKM. The CDR3 runs 14 residues. Trimming removed 4 bases at V and 6 bases at J, with 13 bases between.

V usage is TRBV11-2 and J usage is TRBJ1-1, with TRBD1 matching 9 bases. CDR3 size: 15 residues. Germline V lookup: CDR1 SGHAT, CDR2 FQNNGV. V lost 4 bases to trimming and J lost 3 bases; unmatched junction nucleotides: 6. The CDR3 DNA sequence: TGTGCCAGCAGCTCTCGACAGGGGGGGTACACTGAAGCTTTCTTT. Protein product: CASSSRQGGYTEAFF.

The gene calls are TRBV25-1 and TRBJ1-1, with a tentative D call TRBD1 (5 bases). This CDR3 is 13 amino acids long. The ends were cut back, 8 bases at V and 1 base at J, with 11 bases in the middle. Germline V gene sequence: CDR1 MGHDK, CDR2 SYGVNS. CDR3 in DNA: TGTGCCAGCCTACAGACAGCGAACACTGAAGCTTTCTTT. Amino acid sequence: CASLQTANTEAFF.